The rows below give T cell receptor beta chains drawn from one sample of a study of T cells in Graves' hyperthyroidism and ophthalmopathy. One entry per CDR3 protein results from TCRdb running MiXCR on the multiplex PCR reads. The data show 380,000 or so distinct CDR3 sequences, approximately 13% seen once. Source material: blood. Source of these receptors: a woman aged 25 to 39 with Graves' hyperthyroidism. Each CDR3 is given with its conserved first and last residue. A D gene is named only where the DNA matches it firmly. The listing skips clone size in some rows; elsewhere it reads once, few, many or a size class.

v_gene	j_gene	d_gene	abundance	CDR3aa	CDR3nt
TRBV18	TRBJ1-2	-	-	CASSPQRGTGYTF	TGTGCCAGCTCACCACAAAGGGGCACGGGCTACACCTTC
TRBV2	TRBJ2-7	TRBD2	-	CATWLAGQAYEQYF	TGTGCCACGTGGCTAGCGGGTCAAGCCTACGAGCAGTACTTC
TRBV30	TRBJ1-2	-	-	CAWATADGYTF	TGTGCCTGGGCCACCGCGGATGGCTACACCTTC
TRBV27	TRBJ1-2	-	many	CASSLRHTTNYGYTF	TGTGCCAGCAGTTTAAGACATACCACTAACTATGGCTACACCTTC
TRBV6-2/TRBV6-3	TRBJ2-7	TRBD1	-	CASSLPGQIPYEQYF	TGTGCCAGCAGTTTACCGGGACAGATTCCCTACGAGCAGTACTTC
TRBV29-1	TRBJ2-1	-	few	CSVDGGGREQFF	TGCAGCGTGGACGGGGGAGGCCGTGAGCAGTTCTTC
TRBV28	TRBJ2-1	-	-	CACTEVSTYNEQFF	TGTGCCTGCACCGAGGTCTCAACCTACAATGAGCAGTTCTTC
TRBV7-9	TRBJ2-5	-	-	CASSLAGIVETQYF	TGTGCCAGCAGCTTAGCGGGGATAGTGGAGACCCAGTACTTC
TRBV6-1	TRBJ1-1	-	few	CASSPHKNTEAFF	TGTGCCAGCAGCCCACACAAAAACACTGAAGCTTTCTTT
TRBV10-3	TRBJ2-2	TRBD2	-	CARSGASGLNTGELFF	TGTGCCAGGAGTGGGGCTAGCGGATTAAACACCGGGGAGCTGTTTTTT
TRBV7-2	TRBJ2-7	-	few	CASSLGQTKQYF	TGTGCCAGCAGCTTGGGCCAGACCAAGCAGTACTTC
TRBV6-5	TRBJ1-1	-	many	CASSYSTQNTEAFF	TGTGCCAGCAGTTACTCGACACAGAACACTGAAGCTTTCTTT
TRBV3-1	TRBJ2-1	-	-	CASSPGGRASYNEQFF	TGTGCCAGCAGCCCAGGGGGGCGCGCCTCCTACAATGAGCAGTTCTTC
TRBV7-9	TRBJ1-3	-	-	CASSPHRVSGNTIYF	TGTGCCAGCAGCCCCCATCGGGTCTCTGGAAACACCATATATTTT
TRBV11-2	TRBJ2-3	-	many	CASSSVGPDTQYF	TGTGCCAGCAGCTCTGTCGGCCCAGATACGCAGTATTTT
TRBV7-9	TRBJ2-1	-	few	CASSSDLKYNEQFF	TGTGCCAGCAGCTCCGACTTAAAGTACAATGAGCAGTTCTTC
TRBV19	TRBJ1-5	-	-	CASTTAQDQPQHF	TGTGCCAGTACCACCGCACAGGATCAGCCCCAGCATTTT
TRBV28	TRBJ1-1	-	few	CATTTNTEALF	TGTGCCACCACCACGAACACTGAAGCTCTCTTT